One sample yielded the 15 T cell receptor beta chains listed below, sequenced in a study of OX40 agonist ivuxolimab in advanced cancers. Assay: immunoSEQ multiplex PCR; the TCRdb copy retains only in-frame clones and omits some. This table has tens of thousands of clones, 84% appearing once. This specimen was CD4+ or CD8+ T cells sorted from blood, taken in a trial of the OX40 agonist ivuxolimab. The receptors were sampled from an adult with an advanced solid tumor such as melanoma, head and neck, liver or kidney cancer.

This sequence joins TRBV25-1 and TRBJ2-3, with TRBD2 as a possible D gene (5 bases). This CDR3 spans 15 amino acids. V was trimmed by 3 bases and J by 0 bases, leaving 10 bases between them. CDR1 is MGHDK, CDR2 SYGVNS, per germline. The CDR3, as DNA: TGTGCCAGCAGTGACCTAAGGGAGAGCACAGATACGCAGTATTTT. This translates into CASSDLRESTDTQYF.

The V and J genes are TRBV18 and TRBJ1-1; a possible D gene is TRBD1 (5 bases). The length of the CDR3 is 14 residues. V was pared by 3 bases and J by 5 bases, with 13 bases between. Germline V gene lookup returns CDR1 KGHSH and CDR2 LQKENI. The DNA for the CDR3 is TGTGCCAGCTCACCCGGGACCATTGGGACTGAAGCTTTCTTT. Translating it yields CASSPGTIGTEAFF.

The sample holds one count of this clone. This chain connects TRBV5-1 to TRBJ2-5, with 9 bases matching TRBD2. Germline lookup yields CDR1 SGHRS and CDR2 YFSETQ. V lost 2 bases, J lost 4 bases, and 9 bases stayed unmatched. CDR3 length: 16 residues. DNA of the CDR3: TGCGCCAGCAGCTTAAATAGCGGGGGCCTTGGAGAGACCCAGTACTTC. This gives the protein CASSLNSGGLGETQYF.

The chain employs TRBV13 and TRBJ2-7; D not resolved. The CDR3 is made up of 13 amino acids. Per the germline V gene, CDR1 is PRHDT and CDR2 is FYEKMQ (reference sequence). Between the trimmed V and J ends, which lost 6 bases and 6 bases, there was a span of 15 bases. In nucleotides, the CDR3 is TGTGCCAGCAGTTCCATTTCCCAGCTCGAGCAGTACTTC. It specifies CASSSISQLEQYF.

The rearrangement links TRBV6-5 to TRBJ1-5; D call uncertain. Germline V gene sequence: CDR1 MNHEY, CDR2 SVGAGI. The V end lost 5 bases, the J end lost 7 bases, and 12 bases lay between the germline ends. The CDR3 is made up of 13 amino acids. CDR3 sequence: CASSRQRSQPQHF. The DNA of the CDR3 is TGTGCCAGCAGTAGGCAGCGATCGCAGCCCCAGCATTTT.

V gene TRBV28 combines with J gene TRBJ1-3, with TRBD1 matching over 7 bases. Per the germline V gene, CDR1 is MDHEN and CDR2 is SYDVKM. There are 14 residues in the CDR3. V shed 7 bases, J shed 4 bases, and the junction held 7 bases outside the gene matches. CDR3 in amino acids: CASKPRGLGNTIYF. The DNA of the CDR3 is TGTGCCAGCAAGCCCAGGGGGTTAGGAAACACCATATATTTT.

The rearrangement links TRBV4-2 to TRBJ1-2; D remains ambiguous. The CDR3 runs 14 residues. Trimming cost V 3 bases and J 2 bases, with 10 bases left between them. Germline values: CDR1 LGHNA, CDR2 YNFKEQ. The DNA for the CDR3 is TGTGCCAGCAGCCATAGCCCGGGAAACTATGGCTACACCTTC. Translating it yields CASSHSPGNYGYTF.

CDR3 loop: CASSFRVSYEQYF. DNA for the CDR3: TGTGCCAGCAGCTTTCGAGTATCCTACGAGCAGTACTTC. The gene calls are TRBV7-2 and TRBJ2-7; D is ambiguous. Trimming pared 3 bases from V and 1 base from J, leaving 7 bases between. Germline V gene lookup returns CDR1 SGHTA and CDR2 FQGNSA. The CDR3 extends over 13 amino acids.

The chain uses TRBV14 and TRBJ1-4; TRBD1 matches at 7 bases. The germline V gene encodes CDR1 SGHDN and CDR2 FVKESK. V was clipped by 5 bases and J by 2 bases; unmatched bases: 5. This CDR3 region has 15 residues. The CDR3 DNA sequence: TGTGCCAGCAGCGAAATGACAGGGACTAATGAAAAACTGTTTTTT. Protein product: CASSEMTGTNEKLFF.

CDR3 in amino acids: CASSDKQDDYNEQFF. CDR3 sequence (DNA): TGTGCCAGCAGTGACAAACAGGACGACTACAATGAGCAGTTCTTC. This chain uses TRBV25-1 with TRBJ2-1; a weak D match, TRBD1 (5 bases). CDR1 MGHDK and CDR2 SYGVNS come from the germline V gene. The CDR3 is made up of 15 amino acids. The ends were cut back, 3 bases at V and 3 bases at J, with 12 bases in the middle.

This chain connects TRBV30 to TRBJ1-1; D is unresolved. Trimming cost V 4 bases and J 5 bases, with 11 bases left between them. The CDR3 has 12 amino acids. Germline V gives CDR1 GTSNPN, CDR2 SVGIG (reference sequence). The CDR3 DNA is TGTGCCTGGATGGTTCCAGGAACTGAAGCTTTCTTT. Translating it yields CAWMVPGTEAFF.

CDR3 DNA sequence: TGTGCCAGCAGCCAAGATAACACCGGGGAGCTGTTTTTT. Translation gives CASSQDNTGELFF. The J gene is TRBJ2-2, the V gene TRBV14; D ambiguous. CDR1 is SGHDN and CDR2 is FVKESK in the germline V gene. CDR3 size: 13 residues. V was cut by 0 bases and J by 2 bases, with 1 base left in between.

This chain joins TRBV19 and TRBJ1-4; the match to TRBD1 covers 7 bases. CDR1 is LNHDA, CDR2 SQIVND, per germline (reference sequence). This CDR3 is 16 amino acids long. V was clipped by 6 bases and J by 1 base; unmatched bases: 8. The DNA for the CDR3 is TGTGCCAGTAGGAAGGGACAGAGCCTAACTAATGAAAAACTGTTTTTT. It translates to CASRKGQSLTNEKLFF.

CDR3 coding DNA: TGCGCCAGCAGCCTACGATTAGGCGGGGAGCTGTTTTTT. It is translated as CASSLRLGGELFF. The V gene is TRBV5-1, the J gene TRBJ2-2; D is ambiguous. Germline values: CDR1 SGHRS, CDR2 YFSETQ. CDR3 length: 13 residues. Deletions cut 4 bases from V and 7 bases from J, with 11 bases between.

The rearrangement uses TRBV6-4 and TRBJ1-1; D gene ambiguous. Trimming left V 6 bases short and J 0 bases short, with 8 bases between. CDR3 length equals 13 residues. Germline CDR1 and CDR2: MRHNA and SNTAGT. The CDR3 spells CASSMDLNTEAFF. In DNA, the CDR3 is TGTGCCAGCAGCATGGACCTGAACACTGAAGCTTTCTTT.